This TCR beta chain is drawn from a study of PD-1 blockade in classical Hodgkin lymphoma. The time point here: cycle 4 day 1 (C4D1), after five to seven weeks of nivolumab. Patients all relapsed after autologous stem cell transplantation, and there was variation in brentuximab vedotin exposure. Points from the study as a whole: TCR diversity in CD4+, not CD8+, cells rose significantly by C4D1.

Sequencing was performed with immunoSEQ multiplex PCR; in TCRdb, only in-frame clones are kept and a portion is missing. This sample has roughly 25,000 clones, with approximately 70% found just once. On this clone: Its cognate antigen is unknown.

The CDR3 runs 11 residues. The V gene's germline CDR1 is MNHEY and CDR2 SVGAGI. V lost 6 bases and J 4 bases, leaving 6 bases between the germline ends. The clonotype was recovered from a human donor with classical Hodgkin lymphoma. Sequences were derived from peripheral blood mononuclear cells (PBMCs), sampled before the fourth cycle of nivolumab. The V gene is TRBV6-5, the J gene TRBJ1-1; D not resolved. CDR3 protein: CASSQITEAFF. Written as DNA, the CDR3 is TGTGCCAGCAGCCAAATCACTGAAGCTTTCTTT.